Sequencing of this T cell receptor (beta chain) was carried out in a study of cytomegalovirus exposure and HLA in healthy donors. This PCR relied on a set of 60 Vbeta primers and 13 Jbeta primers. TCRdb keeps only in-frame clones here, not all; method: immunoSEQ multiplex PCR. The sample has under 100,000 clones, under 85% seen once. The CDR3 is 12 amino acids. CDR1 MDHEN and CDR2 SYDVKM come from the germline V gene. The V and J ends lost 6 bases and 10 bases respectively, with 16 bases between them. Study-wide points: For most subjects, TCR beta sequences were reported to predict HLA-A and HLA-B alleles with accuracy. Later analysis associated a missense DCLRE1C variant with TCR beta V- and J-gene trimming.

In the case of this clone: The antigen is not known.

Donors sampled were nominally healthy, though unrecorded immune exposures were likely. The sequenced material came from PBMCs. The sequence derives from a boy between 10 and 17 years old in good health and CMV-seronegative. The chain links TRBV28 to TRBJ2-7; tentatively, D is TRBD1 (6 bases). The DNA for the CDR3 is TGTGCCAGCAGCAAGACAGGTGACCCCCAGTACTTC. Its translation: CASSKTGDPQYF.